The present entry profiles one TCR beta chain with its context. This clonotype was detected ten times or more. No antigen is known for it. No per-base quality is available; no much larger clone lies one base away. These data are taken from a study of read filtering for tumor transcriptome and immune sequencing (dated by TCRdb to the early 2020s). Describing the broader study: Of the patients in the cohort, around 18 were male and fewer than 15 were female, and their mean age was about 68 years, with a range of about 45 to 90. TCR repertoires obtained by targeted immune repertoire sequencing and by bulk whole-transcriptome sequencing performed on the same bone marrow samples were compared. By revised international staging, eight or nine patients were R-ISS I, under 20 were R-ISS II and about 7 were R-ISS III. TCR-region mapped reads per sample ranged from about 3.5 to 10.27 million with IR-seq versus only about 75 to 1,400 with RNA-seq. As a main aim, a read-filtering strategy for immune repertoire data was addressed, with the specific question being whether clonotypes supported by a single read should be removed. After DNase treatment, whole-transcriptome libraries were prepared with the TruSeq RNA Access Library Prep Kit.

Results and caveats for the whole study, not just this receptor: Compared with RNA-seq, IR-seq captured clonotypes at much greater depth and more reliably, and a smaller IR-seq throughput was enough to identify most of the shared clonotypes. In IR-seq, 80% to 85% of clonotypes but approximately 3.2% of total reads were represented by single-read clonotypes, whereas in RNA-seq, 74.6% of clonotypes and approximately 45% of reads were represented by single-read clonotypes. Removing single-read clonotypes increased the correlation between IR-seq and RNA-seq shared clonotype proportions. The sorted CD138-negative fraction was not purified T cells but a mixed bone marrow immune population.

TCR libraries were constructed from 400 ng RNA using the Immunoverse kit, and molecular barcoded adaptors covering alpha/delta and beta/gamma chains were employed. TCR library preparation used the same RNA that was used for transcriptome sequencing. Sequencing of TCR libraries was carried out on an Illumina HiSeq 4000 with 2 x 150 cycles. As for the original processing: With MiXCR, TCR reads were aligned to human V, D, J and C references and assembled into CDR3 clonotypes, with quality filtering and error correction included. The tcR package in R was used to analyze clonotype counts and gene usage diversity. Raw mapping reads were checked after the RNA-seq reads had been mapped by STAR aligner version 2.5.3a onto the human GRCh37 genome. To test how sequencing depth affected the clonotypes detected, IR-seq fastq files were randomly downsampled with Seqtk 1.3. TCRdb reprocessed the public reads (quality trimming at Q25 with fastp, clone calling with MiXCR) and kept in-frame beta chains. Rows are combined by CDR3 protein, so each entry shows the most common genes and DNA. TCRdb, rather than the study authors, made the V and J calls. The sample contains about 57,000 distinct CDR3 sequences, under 25% of them found a single time. The ten largest clones add up to 15% to 20% of the sample.

Bone marrow was sampled from every patient at the time of active disease. Bone marrow mononuclear cells were isolated by Ficoll-Hypaque density gradient centrifugation. To remove myeloma plasma cells, the cells were labeled with CD138 magnetic microbeads on a MACS separator, and CD138-negative cells were then collected by negative selection. Flow cytometry on an Attune NxT with CD138 antibodies was used to check the purity of the isolated cells. Total RNA was extracted using TRIzol reagent and was quantified on a NanoDrop spectrophotometer. For each patient, the CD138-negative bone marrow sample underwent paired RNA-seq and IR-seq. The CDR3 contains 16 residues, cysteine and phenylalanine counted. Only the CDR3 region is kept as DNA, spanning 48 bases read in frame from base 1. CDR1 and CDR2 are drawn from the germline V gene: SGHAT, FQNNGV. The germline ends are 18 bases apart after V is trimmed by 3 bases and J by 4 bases.

This receptor chain uses TRBV11-2 and TRBJ1-1; no D gene is confidently identified. The sequencing input was a population of CD138-negative cells sorted from bone marrow. This specimen's cell subset or site label, per the study, means: bone marrow mononuclear cells depleted of CD138+ plasma/myeloma cells by negative magnetic selection. The TCR originated in a donor at least 40 years old with multiple myeloma. Here is the DNA: TGTGCCAGCAGCTTCGACCGGACTCTTGTCGGCACTGAAGCTTTCTTT. This codes for CASSFDRTLVGTEAFF.